The clone carrying this T cell receptor beta chain was counted between two and nine times. TCRdb passed the RACE reads through MiXCR, listing each CDR3 protein once. This sample has 150,000 to 200,000 distinct CDR3 sequences, with about 15% found just once. The data originate from a study of human T cells and chemical hapten exposure. Sample time point: patch test 1, 2 weeks after DPC sensitization. Treatment given: therapeutic diphenylcyclopropenone sensitization with weekly scalp DPC. The V segment lost 0 bases and the J segment 11 bases; nucleotides outside the gene matches: 16. The V gene's germline CDR1 is SGHNT and CDR2 YYREEE (reference sequence). CDR3 size: 16 residues.

This chain uses TRBV5-4 with TRBJ2-5, with TRBD2 identical over 7 bases. Material: whole blood, obtained in connection with sensitization to the hapten diphenylcyclopropenone (DPC). The TCR comes from a woman aged 25-40 years with alopecia areata. Some clones in this sample may be carry-over from other donors' samples. The CDR3 DNA reads TGTGCCAGCAGCTTGGCCGGGAATAGCGGGCTTCGCGTTCAGTACTTC. Amino acids: CASSLAGNSGLRVQYF.